Reported below is one TCR beta chain. This sample is part of a study of cytomegalovirus exposure and HLA in healthy donors. Use of 60 Vbeta and 13 Jbeta primers characterized the PCR. Assay used: immunoSEQ multiplex PCR; TCRdb lists only in-frame clones, some missing. The repertoire has under 150,000 clones, around four fifths of them found once; the top ten carry around 2.5%. This sequence originates from a boy aged 2 to 10 in good health and CMV-seronegative. The sequencing sample was made of PBMCs.

The CDR3 nucleotides read TGCGCCAGCAGCCGAACAGTTAATGAAAAACTGTTTTTT. Translation gives CASSRTVNEKLFF. This sequence joins TRBV4-3 and TRBJ1-4, with D unclear. This CDR3 is 13 amino acids long. V was pared by 4 bases and J by 4 bases, with 7 bases between. The V gene's germline CDR1 is LGHNA and CDR2 YSLEER.